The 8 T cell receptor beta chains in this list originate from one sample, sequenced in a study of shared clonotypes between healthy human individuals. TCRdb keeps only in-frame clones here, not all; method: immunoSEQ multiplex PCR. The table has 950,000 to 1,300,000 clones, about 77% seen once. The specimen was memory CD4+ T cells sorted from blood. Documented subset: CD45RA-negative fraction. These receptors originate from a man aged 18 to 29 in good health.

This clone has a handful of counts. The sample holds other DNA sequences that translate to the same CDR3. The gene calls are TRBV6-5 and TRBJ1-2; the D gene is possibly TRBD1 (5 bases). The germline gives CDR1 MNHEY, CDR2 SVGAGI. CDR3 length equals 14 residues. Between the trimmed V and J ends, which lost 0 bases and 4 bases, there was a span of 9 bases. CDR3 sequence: CASSYSRRGYGYTF. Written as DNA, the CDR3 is TGTGCCAGCAGTTACTCGAGGAGGGGCTATGGCTACACCTTC.

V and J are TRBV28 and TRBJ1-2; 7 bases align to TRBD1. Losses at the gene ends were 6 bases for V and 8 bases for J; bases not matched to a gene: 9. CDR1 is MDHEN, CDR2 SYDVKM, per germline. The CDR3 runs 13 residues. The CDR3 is CASSGTVRRGYTF. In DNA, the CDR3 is TGTGCCAGCAGCGGGACAGTCCGACGGGGCTACACCTTC.

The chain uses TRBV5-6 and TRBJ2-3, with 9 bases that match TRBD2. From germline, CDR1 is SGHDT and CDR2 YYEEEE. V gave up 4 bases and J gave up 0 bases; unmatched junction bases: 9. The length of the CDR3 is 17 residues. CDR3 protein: CASSTRRLAESTDTQYF. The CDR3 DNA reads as TGTGCCAGCAGCACCCGACGACTAGCGGAAAGCACAGATACGCAGTATTTT.

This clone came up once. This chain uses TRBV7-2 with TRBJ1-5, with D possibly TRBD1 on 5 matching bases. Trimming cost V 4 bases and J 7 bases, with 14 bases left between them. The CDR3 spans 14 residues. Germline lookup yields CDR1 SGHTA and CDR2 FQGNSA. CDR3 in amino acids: CASSSGAGIQPQHF. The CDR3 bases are TGTGCCAGCAGCTCTGGGGCAGGGATACAGCCCCAGCATTTT.

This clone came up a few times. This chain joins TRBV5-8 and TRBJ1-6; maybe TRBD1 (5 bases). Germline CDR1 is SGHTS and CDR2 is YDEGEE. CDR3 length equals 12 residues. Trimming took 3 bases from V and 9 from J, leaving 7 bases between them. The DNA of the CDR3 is TGTGCCAGCAGCTCGGGGCGTTCACCCCTCCACTTT. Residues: CASSSGRSPLHF.

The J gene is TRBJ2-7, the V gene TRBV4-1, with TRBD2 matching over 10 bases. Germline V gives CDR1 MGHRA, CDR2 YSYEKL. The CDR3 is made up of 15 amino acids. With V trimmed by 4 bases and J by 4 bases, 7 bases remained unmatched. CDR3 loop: CASSRGAGGQYEQYF. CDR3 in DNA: TGCGCCAGCAGCCGGGGAGCGGGGGGGCAATACGAGCAGTACTTC.

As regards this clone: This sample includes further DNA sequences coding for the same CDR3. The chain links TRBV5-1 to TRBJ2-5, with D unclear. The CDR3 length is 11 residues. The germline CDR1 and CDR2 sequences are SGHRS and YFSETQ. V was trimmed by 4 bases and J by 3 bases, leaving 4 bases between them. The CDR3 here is CASSREETQYF. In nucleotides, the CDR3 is TGCGCCAGCAGCCGGGAAGAGACCCAGTACTTC.

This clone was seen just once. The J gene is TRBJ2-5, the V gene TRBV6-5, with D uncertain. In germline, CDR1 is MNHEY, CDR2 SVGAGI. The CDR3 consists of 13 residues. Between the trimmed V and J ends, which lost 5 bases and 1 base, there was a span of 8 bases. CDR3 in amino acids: CASSRQTQETQYF. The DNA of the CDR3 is TGTGCCAGCAGTAGGCAGACCCAAGAGACCCAGTACTTC.